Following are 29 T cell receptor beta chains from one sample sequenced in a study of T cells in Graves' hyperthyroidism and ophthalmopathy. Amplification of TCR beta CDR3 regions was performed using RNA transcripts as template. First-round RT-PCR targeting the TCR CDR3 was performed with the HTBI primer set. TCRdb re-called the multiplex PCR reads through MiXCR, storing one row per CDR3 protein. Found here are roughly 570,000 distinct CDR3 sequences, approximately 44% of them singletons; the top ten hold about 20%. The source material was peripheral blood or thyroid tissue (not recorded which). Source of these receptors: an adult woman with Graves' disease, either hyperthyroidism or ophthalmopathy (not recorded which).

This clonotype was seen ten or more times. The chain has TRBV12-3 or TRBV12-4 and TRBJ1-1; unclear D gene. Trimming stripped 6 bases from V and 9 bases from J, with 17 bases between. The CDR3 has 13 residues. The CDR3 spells CASRLSGINKAFF. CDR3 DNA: TGTGCCAGCAGGCTATCCGGGATCAACAAAGCTTTCTTT.

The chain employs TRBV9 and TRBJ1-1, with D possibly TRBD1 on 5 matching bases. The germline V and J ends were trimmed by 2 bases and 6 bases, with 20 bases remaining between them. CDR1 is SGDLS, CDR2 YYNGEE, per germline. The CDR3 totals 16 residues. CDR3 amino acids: CASSVGTSGRAAEAFF. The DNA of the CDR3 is TGTGCCAGCAGCGTGGGGACTAGCGGGAGGGCCGCTGAAGCTTTCTTT.

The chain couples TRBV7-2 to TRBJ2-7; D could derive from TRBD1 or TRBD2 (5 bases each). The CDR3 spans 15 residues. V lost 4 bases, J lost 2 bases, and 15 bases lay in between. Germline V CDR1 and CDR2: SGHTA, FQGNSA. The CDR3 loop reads CASSSQRGSAYEQYF. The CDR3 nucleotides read TGTGCCAGCAGCTCGCAGAGGGGATCAGCCTACGAGCAGTACTTC. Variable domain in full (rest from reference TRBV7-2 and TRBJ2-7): GAGVSQSPSNKVTEKGKDVELRCDPISGHTALYWYRQSLGQGLEFLIYFQGNSAPDKSGLPSDRFSAERTGGSVSTLTIQRTQQEDSAVYLCASSSQRGSAYEQYFGPGTRLTVT.

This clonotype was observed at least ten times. The CDR3, as DNA: TGCGCCAGCAGTGTCCTCGGGACAGGGCCTCCCTACGAGCAGTACTTC. It codes for CASSVLGTGPPYEQYF. The V gene is TRBV10-2, the J gene TRBJ2-7; 9 bases are a match to TRBD1. In germline, CDR1 is WSHSY, CDR2 SAAADI. Trimming took 4 bases from V and 2 from J; bases not matched to a gene: 9. The CDR3 is made up of 16 amino acids.

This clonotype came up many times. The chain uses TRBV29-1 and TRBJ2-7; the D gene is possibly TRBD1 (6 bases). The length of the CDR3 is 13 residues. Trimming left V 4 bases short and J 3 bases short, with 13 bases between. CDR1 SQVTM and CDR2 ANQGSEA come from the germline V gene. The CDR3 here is CSVGSGTLYEQYF. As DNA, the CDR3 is TGCAGCGTTGGGTCCGGGACACTCTACGAGCAGTACTTC.

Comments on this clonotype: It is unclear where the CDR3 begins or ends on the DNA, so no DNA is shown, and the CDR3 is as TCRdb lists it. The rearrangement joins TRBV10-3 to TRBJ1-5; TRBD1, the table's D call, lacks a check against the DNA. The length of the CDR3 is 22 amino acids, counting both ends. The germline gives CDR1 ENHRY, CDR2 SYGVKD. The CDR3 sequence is CATSQGTGANVLTFGADQPQHF.

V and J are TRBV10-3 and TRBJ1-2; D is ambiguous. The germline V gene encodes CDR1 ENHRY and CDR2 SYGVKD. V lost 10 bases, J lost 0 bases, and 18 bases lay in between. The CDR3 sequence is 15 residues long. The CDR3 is CATTDWATTNYGYTF. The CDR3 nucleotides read TGTGCCACCACGGACTGGGCGACCACTAACTATGGCTACACCTTC.

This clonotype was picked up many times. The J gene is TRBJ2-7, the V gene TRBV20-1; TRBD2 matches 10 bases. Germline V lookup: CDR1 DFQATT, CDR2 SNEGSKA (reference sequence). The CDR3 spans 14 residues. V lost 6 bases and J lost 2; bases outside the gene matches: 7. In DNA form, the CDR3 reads TGCAGTGCCCCACTCAGCGGGAGGGCCTACGAGCAGTACTTC. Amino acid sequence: CSAPLSGRAYEQYF.

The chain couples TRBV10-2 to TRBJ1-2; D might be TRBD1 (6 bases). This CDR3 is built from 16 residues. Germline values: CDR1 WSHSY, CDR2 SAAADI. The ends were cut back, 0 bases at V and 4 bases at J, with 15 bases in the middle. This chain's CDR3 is CASSESRAGAIYGYTF. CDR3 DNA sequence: TGCGCCAGCAGTGAGTCGAGAGCAGGGGCGATCTATGGCTACACCTTC.

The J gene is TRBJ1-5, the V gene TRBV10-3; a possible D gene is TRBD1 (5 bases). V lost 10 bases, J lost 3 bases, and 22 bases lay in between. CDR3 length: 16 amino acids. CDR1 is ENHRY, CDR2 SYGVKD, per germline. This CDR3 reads CASSPDRGSFNQPQHF. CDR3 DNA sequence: TGTGCCAGCTCACCAGACAGAGGGAGTTTCAATCAGCCCCAGCATTTT.

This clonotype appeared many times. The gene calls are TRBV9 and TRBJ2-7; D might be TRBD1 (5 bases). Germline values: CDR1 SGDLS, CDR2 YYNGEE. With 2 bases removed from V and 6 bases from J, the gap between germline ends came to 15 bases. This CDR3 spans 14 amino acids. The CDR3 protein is CASSVWQGGTEQYF. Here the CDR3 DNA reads TGTGCCAGCAGCGTCTGGCAGGGCGGTACCGAGCAGTACTTC.

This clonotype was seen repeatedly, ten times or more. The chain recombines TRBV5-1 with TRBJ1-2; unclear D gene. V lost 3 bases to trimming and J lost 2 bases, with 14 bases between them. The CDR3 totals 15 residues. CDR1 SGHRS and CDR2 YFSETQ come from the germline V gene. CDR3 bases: TGCGCCAGCAGCTACCTCGTGGGAGCAAACTATGGCTACACCTTC. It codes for CASSYLVGANYGYTF.

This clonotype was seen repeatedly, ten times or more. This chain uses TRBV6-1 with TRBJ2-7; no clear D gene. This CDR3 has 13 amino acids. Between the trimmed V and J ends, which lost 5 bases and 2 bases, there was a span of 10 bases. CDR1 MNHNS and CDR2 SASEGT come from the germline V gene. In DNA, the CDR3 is TGTGCCAGCAGTCACACAGTGACCTACGAGCAGTACTTC. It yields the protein CASSHTVTYEQYF.

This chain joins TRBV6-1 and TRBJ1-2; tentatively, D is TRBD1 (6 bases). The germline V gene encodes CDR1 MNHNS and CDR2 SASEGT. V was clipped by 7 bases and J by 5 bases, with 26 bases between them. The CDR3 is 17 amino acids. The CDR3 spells CASKLGTTTGGSYGYTF. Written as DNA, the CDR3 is TGTGCCAGCAAGCTCGGGACAACAACGGGAGGCAGTTATGGCTACACCTTC.

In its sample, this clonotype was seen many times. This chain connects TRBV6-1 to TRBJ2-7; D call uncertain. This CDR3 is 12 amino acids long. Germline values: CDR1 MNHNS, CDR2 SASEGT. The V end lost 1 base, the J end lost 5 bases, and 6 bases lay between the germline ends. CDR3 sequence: CASSEDGNEQYF. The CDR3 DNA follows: TGTGCCAGCAGTGAAGATGGGAACGAGCAGTACTTC.

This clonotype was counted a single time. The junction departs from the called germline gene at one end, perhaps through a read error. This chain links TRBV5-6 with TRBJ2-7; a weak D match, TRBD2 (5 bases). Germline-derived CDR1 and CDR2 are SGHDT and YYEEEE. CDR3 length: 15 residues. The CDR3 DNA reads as TGTGCCAGCAGCGATCGGGGAGCTTACACCGGGGAGCTGTACTTC. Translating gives CASSDRGAYTGELYF.

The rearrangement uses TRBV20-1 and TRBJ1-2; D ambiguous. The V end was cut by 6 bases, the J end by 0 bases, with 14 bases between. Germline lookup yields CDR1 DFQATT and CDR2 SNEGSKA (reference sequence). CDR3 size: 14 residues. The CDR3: CSANEGGANYGYTF. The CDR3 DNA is TGCAGTGCCAATGAGGGAGGAGCTAACTATGGCTACACCTTC.

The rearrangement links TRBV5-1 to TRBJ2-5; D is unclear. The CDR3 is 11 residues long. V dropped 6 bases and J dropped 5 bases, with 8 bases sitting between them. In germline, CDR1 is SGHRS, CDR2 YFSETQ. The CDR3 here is CASTTGETQYF. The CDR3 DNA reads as TGCGCCAGCACCACCGGGGAGACCCAGTACTTC.

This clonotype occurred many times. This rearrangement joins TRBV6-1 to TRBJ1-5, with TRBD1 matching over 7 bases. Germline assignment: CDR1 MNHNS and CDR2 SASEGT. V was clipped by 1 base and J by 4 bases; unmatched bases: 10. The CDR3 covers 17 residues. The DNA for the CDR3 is TGTGCCAGCAGTGAAGGGTTTAACAGGGGAGGTAATCAGCCCCAGCATTTT. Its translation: CASSEGFNRGGNQPQHF.

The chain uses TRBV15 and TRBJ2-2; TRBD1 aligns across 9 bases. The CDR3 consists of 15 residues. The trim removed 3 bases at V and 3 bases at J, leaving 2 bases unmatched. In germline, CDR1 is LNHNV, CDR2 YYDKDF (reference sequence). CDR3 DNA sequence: TGTGCCACCAGCAGCCGACAGGGGGACACCGGGGAGCTGTTTTTT. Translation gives CATSSRQGDTGELFF. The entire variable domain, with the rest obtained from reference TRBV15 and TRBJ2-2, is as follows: DAMVIQNPRYQVTQFGKPVTLSCSQTLNHNVMYWYQQKSSQAPKLLFHYYDKDFNNEADTPDNFQSRRPNTSFCFLDIRSPGLGDTAMYLCATSSRQGDTGELFFGEGSRLTVL.

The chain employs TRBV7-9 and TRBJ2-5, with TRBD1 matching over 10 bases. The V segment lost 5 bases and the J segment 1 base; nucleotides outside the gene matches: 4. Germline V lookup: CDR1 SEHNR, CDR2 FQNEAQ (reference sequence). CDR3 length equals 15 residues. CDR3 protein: CASSMGQGTQETQYF. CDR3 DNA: TGTGCCAGCAGCATGGGACAGGGGACCCAAGAGACCCAGTACTTC.

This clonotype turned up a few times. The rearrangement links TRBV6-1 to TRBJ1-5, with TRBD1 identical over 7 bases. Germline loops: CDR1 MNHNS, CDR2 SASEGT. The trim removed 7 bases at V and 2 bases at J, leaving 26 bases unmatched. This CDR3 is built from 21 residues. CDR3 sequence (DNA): TGTGCCAGCACTCGAATCCTCCCCGGGACAGTTCCACTCATGGGCAATCAGCCCCAGCATTTT. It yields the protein CASTRILPGTVPLMGNQPQHF.

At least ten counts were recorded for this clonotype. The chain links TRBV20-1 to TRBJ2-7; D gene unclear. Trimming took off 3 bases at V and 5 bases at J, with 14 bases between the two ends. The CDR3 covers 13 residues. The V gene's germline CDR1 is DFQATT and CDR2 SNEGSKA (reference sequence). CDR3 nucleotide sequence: TGCAGTGCTAGTATAGGCCCAGTAAACGAGCAGTACTTC. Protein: CSASIGPVNEQYF.

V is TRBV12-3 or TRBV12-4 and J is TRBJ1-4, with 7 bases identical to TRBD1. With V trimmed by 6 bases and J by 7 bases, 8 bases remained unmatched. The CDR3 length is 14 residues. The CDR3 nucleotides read TGTGCCAGCAGCCCCGGGAGGGGGCGTGAAAAACTGTTTTTT. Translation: CASSPGRGREKLFF.

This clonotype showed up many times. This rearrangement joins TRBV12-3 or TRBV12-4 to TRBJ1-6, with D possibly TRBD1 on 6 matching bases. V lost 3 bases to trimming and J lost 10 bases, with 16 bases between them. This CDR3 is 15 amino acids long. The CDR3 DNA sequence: TGTGCCAGCAGTTTGTATCAGGGGAAGGGCTCACCCCTCCACTTT. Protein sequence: CASSLYQGKGSPLHF.

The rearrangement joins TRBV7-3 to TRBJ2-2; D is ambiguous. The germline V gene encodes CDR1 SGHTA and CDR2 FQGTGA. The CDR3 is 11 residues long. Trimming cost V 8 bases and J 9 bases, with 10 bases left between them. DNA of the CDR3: TGTGCCAGCTCACCACCGAGGGAGCTGTTTTTT. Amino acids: CASSPPRELFF.

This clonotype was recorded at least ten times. CDR3 bases: TGTGCCAGCAGCGTCTCCTCCTACCTCCGCGGGGAGGGGGATGAAAAACTGTTTTTT. Translating gives CASSVSSYLRGEGDEKLFF. The chain links TRBV9 to TRBJ1-4; D is possibly TRBD1 (6 bases). This CDR3 contains 19 residues. The germline V gene encodes CDR1 SGDLS and CDR2 YYNGEE. V was trimmed by 2 bases and J by 6 bases, leaving 26 bases between them. The full variable domain, with the rest looked up from reference TRBV9 and TRBJ1-4, is DSGVTQTPKHLITATGQRVTLRCSPRSGDLSVYWYQQSLDQGLQFLIQYYNGEERAKGNILERFSAQQFPDLHSELNLSSLELGDSALYFCASSVSSYLRGEGDEKLFFGSGTQLSVL.

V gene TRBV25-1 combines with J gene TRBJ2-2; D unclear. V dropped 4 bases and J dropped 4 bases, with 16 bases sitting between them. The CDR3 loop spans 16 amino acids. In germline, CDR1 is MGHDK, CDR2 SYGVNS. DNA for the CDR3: TGTGCCAGCAGTGGCGGTTGGGGTCGTGGCACCGGGGAGCTGTTTTTT. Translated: CASSGGWGRGTGELFF.

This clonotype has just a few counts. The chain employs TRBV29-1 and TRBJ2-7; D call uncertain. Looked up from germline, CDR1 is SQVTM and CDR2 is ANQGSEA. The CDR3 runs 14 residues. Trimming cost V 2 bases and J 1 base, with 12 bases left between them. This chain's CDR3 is CSVESPTESYEQYF. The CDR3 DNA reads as TGCAGCGTTGAAAGCCCCACGGAATCCTACGAGCAGTACTTC.